What follows is one TCR beta chain and its context. Its specificity is unknown. This entry comes from a study of CD8 T cells in Susac syndrome. Per germline, CDR1 KGHSH and CDR2 LQKENI. V lost 5 bases and J lost 3, with 19 bases in between. This CDR3 comprises 16 residues. The RNA input was roughly 0.45 to 1 ug, and it was reverse transcribed with random hexamers. Across 54 Vbeta and 13 Jbeta, TCR beta CDR3 was amplified with immunoSEQ multiplex PCR. MiXCR, applied by TCRdb to the immunoSEQ multiplex PCR reads, yields one record per CDR3 protein. The sample lists 120,000 to 150,000 distinct CDR3 sequences; approximately 95% were seen once. Study-wide results and caveats: The TCR sequencing and HLA analysis in the study involved a relatively small number of individuals, as the study acknowledged.

Controls were drawn from healthy donors and were matched for age and sex. Negative isolation was applied to CD8+ and CD4+ T cells, and FACS enrichment was applied to TEMRA cells. This clonotype was sampled from a human donor in good health. Source material: CD4+ T cells from PBMCs. The rearrangement joins TRBV18 to TRBJ1-2, with a possible D match to TRBD1 (6 bases). CDR3 DNA: TGTGCCAGCTCATCAGACATGGGGGCGATCGACTATGGCTACACCTTC. It is translated as CASSSDMGAIDYGYTF.